Listed below are T cell receptor beta chains from one sample, sequenced in a study of CD8+ T cells in alopecia areata. Repertoires were generated with immunoSEQ multiplex PCR, while TCRdb's copy carries only in-frame clones and drops some. This table has 120,000 to 150,000 clones, about three fifths appearing once. Sequenced sample: CD8+ T cells sorted from blood. These receptors originate from a human donor in good health. The CDR3 runs from the conserved cysteine through the conserved F or W. A D gene is named only where the DNA matches it firmly. Some rows have no size entry. The others give once, few or many, or a class for an expanded clone.

clone size: -
V gene: TRBV5-6
J gene: TRBJ2-2
D gene: -
CDR3 protein: CASSNGTLGELFF
CDR3 DNA: TGTGCCAGCAGTAATGGGACACTCGGGGAGCTGTTTTTT

clone size: -
V gene: TRBV5-5
J gene: TRBJ2-7
D gene: TRBD2
CDR3 protein: CASSLGGLAGSANEQYF
CDR3 DNA: TGTGCCAGCAGCTTAGGGGGACTAGCGGGGTCCGCGAACGAGCAGTACTTC

clone size: -
V gene: TRBV29-1
J gene: TRBJ2-3
D gene: -
CDR3 protein: CSVDETGFTDTQYF
CDR3 DNA: TGCAGCGTCGATGAAACAGGGTTCACAGATACGCAGTATTTT

clone size: few
V gene: TRBV4-2
J gene: TRBJ1-1
D gene: -
CDR3 protein: CASSQGTEAFF
CDR3 DNA: TGTGCCAGCAGCCAGGGGACTGAAGCTTTCTTT

clone size: -
V gene: TRBV20-1
J gene: TRBJ1-2
D gene: -
CDR3 protein: CSARGEYGYTF
CDR3 DNA: TGCAGTGCTAGAGGAGAGTATGGCTACACCTTC

clone size: -
V gene: TRBV10-1
J gene: TRBJ2-2
D gene: -
CDR3 protein: CASSEWESRNTGELFF
CDR3 DNA: TGCGCCAGCAGCGAGTGGGAGTCTAGGAACACCGGGGAGCTGTTTTTT

clone size: -
V gene: TRBV25-1
J gene: TRBJ2-2
D gene: TRBD2
CDR3 protein: CASSKLAGNTGELFF
CDR3 DNA: TGTGCCAGCAGTAAACTAGCGGGGAACACCGGGGAGCTGTTTTTT

clone size: -
V gene: TRBV10-3
J gene: TRBJ2-2
D gene: -
CDR3 protein: CAISAIATGELFF
CDR3 DNA: TGTGCCATCAGTGCTATAGCCACCGGGGAGCTGTTTTTT

clone size: few
V gene: TRBV19
J gene: TRBJ1-2
D gene: -
CDR3 protein: CASSISGYTF
CDR3 DNA: TGTGCCAGTAGTATAAGTGGCTACACCTTC

clone size: few
V gene: TRBV11-1
J gene: TRBJ2-1
D gene: -
CDR3 protein: CASSLQSYNEQFF
CDR3 DNA: TGTGCCAGCAGCTTACAGAGCTACAATGAGCAGTTCTTC

clone size: -
V gene: TRBV19
J gene: TRBJ2-1
D gene: -
CDR3 protein: CASSGPNYNEQFF
CDR3 DNA: TGTGCCAGTAGCGGGCCGAACTACAATGAGCAGTTCTTC

clone size: -
V gene: TRBV25-1
J gene: TRBJ1-1
D gene: -
CDR3 protein: CASSHEGLNTEAFF
CDR3 DNA: TGTGCCAGCAGTCATGAGGGCTTGAACACTGAAGCTTTCTTT

clone size: -
V gene: TRBV5-1
J gene: TRBJ2-5
D gene: TRBD2
CDR3 protein: CASSPAHLAGQETQYF
CDR3 DNA: TGCGCCAGCAGCCCCGCCCATCTAGCGGGGCAAGAGACCCAGTACTTC

clone size: -
V gene: TRBV6-6
J gene: TRBJ2-1
D gene: -
CDR3 protein: CASSSHGAAEQFF
CDR3 DNA: TGTGCCAGCAGTTCCCACGGGGCCGCAGAGCAGTTCTTC

clone size: -
V gene: TRBV27
J gene: TRBJ1-1
D gene: -
CDR3 protein: CASSSDRTSDTEAFF
CDR3 DNA: TGTGCCAGCAGTTCTGATCGGACCAGTGACACTGAAGCTTTCTTT

clone size: -
V gene: TRBV4-1
J gene: TRBJ2-3
D gene: -
CDR3 protein: CASSPRLGQPSTDTQYF
CDR3 DNA: TGCGCCAGCAGCCCACGACTGGGACAACCTAGCACAGATACGCAGTATTTT

clone size: once
V gene: TRBV9
J gene: TRBJ1-5
D gene: TRBD1
CDR3 protein: CASGPNRGFQPQHF
CDR3 DNA: TGTGCCAGCGGACCTAACAGGGGGTTTCAGCCCCAGCATTTT

clone size: -
V gene: TRBV7-6
J gene: TRBJ2-1
D gene: TRBD2
CDR3 protein: CASSTLTPLAGGTSYNEQFF
CDR3 DNA: TGTGCCAGCAGTACCCTCACCCCTCTAGCGGGAGGGACCTCCTACAATGAGCAGTTCTTC

clone size: -
V gene: TRBV30
J gene: TRBJ2-2
D gene: TRBD1
CDR3 protein: CAWSTGQGAGELFF
CDR3 DNA: TGTGCCTGGAGTACAGGACAGGGGGCCGGGGAGCTGTTTTTT

clone size: -
V gene: TRBV29-1
J gene: TRBJ2-3
D gene: -
CDR3 protein: CSVVSLATDTQYF
CDR3 DNA: TGCAGCGTTGTTAGTTTGGCAACAGATACGCAGTATTTT

clone size: -
V gene: TRBV4-1
J gene: TRBJ1-5
D gene: -
CDR3 protein: CASSQEPGAGNQPQHF
CDR3 DNA: TGCGCCAGCAGCCAAGAACCAGGGGCGGGCAATCAGCCCCAGCATTTT

clone size: -
V gene: TRBV29-1
J gene: TRBJ1-2
D gene: -
CDR3 protein: CSARDSNGDGYTF
CDR3 DNA: TGCAGCGCCCGGGACTCAAACGGGGATGGCTACACCTTC

clone size: -
V gene: TRBV9
J gene: TRBJ2-7
D gene: -
CDR3 protein: CASSPSGTLGYEQYF
CDR3 DNA: TGTGCCAGCAGCCCATCCGGGACATTAGGCTACGAGCAGTACTTC

clone size: -
V gene: TRBV30
J gene: TRBJ1-5
D gene: -
CDR3 protein: CAWSVQGSQPQHF
CDR3 DNA: TGTGCCTGGAGTGTACAGGGATCTCAGCCCCAGCATTTT

clone size: few
V gene: TRBV6-5
J gene: TRBJ2-2
D gene: -
CDR3 protein: CASSLGGTGELFF
CDR3 DNA: TGTGCCAGCAGCCTAGGGGGGACCGGGGAGCTGTTTTTT

clone size: few
V gene: TRBV2
J gene: TRBJ2-2
D gene: -
CDR3 protein: CASKGPPIGELFF
CDR3 DNA: TGTGCCAGCAAAGGTCCTCCCATCGGGGAGCTGTTTTTT

clone size: -
V gene: TRBV2
J gene: TRBJ2-5
D gene: -
CDR3 protein: CASRVGAETQYF
CDR3 DNA: TGTGCCAGCAGGGTGGGGGCAGAGACCCAGTACTTC

clone size: -
V gene: TRBV30
J gene: TRBJ2-7
D gene: -
CDR3 protein: CAWSAGSHEQYF
CDR3 DNA: TGTGCCTGGAGTGCTGGTTCCCACGAGCAGTACTTC

clone size: -
V gene: TRBV5-6
J gene: TRBJ2-4
D gene: -
CDR3 protein: CASSGGRAPNIQYF
CDR3 DNA: TGTGCCAGCAGCGGCGGACGGGCGCCAAACATTCAGTACTTC